The rows below give T cell receptor beta chains drawn from one sample of a study of graft-versus-host responses after intestinal transplantation. The method was immunoSEQ multiplex PCR; TCRdb's version includes in-frame clones alone and lacks a portion of them. The table has roughly 7,000 clones, approximately 81% seen once; the top ten hold approximately 12%. The sequences come from ileum tissue, collected approximately 31 weeks after intestinal transplant. These receptors all stem from a human patient who received an intestinal transplant, so some T cells may come from the graft donor. The CDR3 runs from the conserved cysteine through the conserved F or W.

V gene: TRBV4-3
CDR3 length: 16
J gene: TRBJ2-7
CDR3 protein: CASSQDRQGGSYEQYF

V gene: TRBV5-1
CDR3 length: 16
J gene: TRBJ1-4
CDR3 protein: CASSLGSRDRLEKLFF

V gene: TRBV12-5
CDR3 length: 13
J gene: TRBJ1-2
CDR3 protein: CASGLIPTYGYTF

V gene: TRBV19
CDR3 length: 14
J gene: TRBJ2-2
CDR3 protein: CASSPRQGAGELFF

V gene: TRBV9
CDR3 length: 14
J gene: TRBJ2-7
CDR3 protein: CASSVGGLANEQYF

V gene: TRBV6-5
CDR3 length: 14
J gene: TRBJ1-1
CDR3 protein: CASSYFRGNTEAFF

V gene: TRBV9
CDR3 length: 14
J gene: TRBJ1-3
CDR3 protein: CASSAGGTGNTIYF

V gene: TRBV10-3
CDR3 length: 14
J gene: TRBJ1-5
CDR3 protein: CAISERTGYQPQHF

V gene: TRBV9
CDR3 length: 15
J gene: TRBJ2-1
CDR3 protein: CASGLALAGSVEQFF

V gene: TRBV6-6
CDR3 length: 15
J gene: TRBJ1-6
CDR3 protein: CASSYSEQGNSPLHF

V gene: TRBV7-2
CDR3 length: 16
J gene: TRBJ2-1
CDR3 protein: CASSYSGGGGTNEQFF

V gene: TRBV9
CDR3 length: 15
J gene: TRBJ2-2
CDR3 protein: CASSPQGGNTGELFF

V gene: TRBV28
CDR3 length: 16
J gene: TRBJ1-6
CDR3 protein: CASSYLAGTVNSPLHF

V gene: TRBV6-5
CDR3 length: 16
J gene: TRBJ1-2
CDR3 protein: CASSYQGGKANYGYTF

V gene: TRBV21-1
CDR3 length: 16
J gene: TRBJ1-2
CDR3 protein: CASAGGGAGGSYGYTF

V gene: TRBV11-3
CDR3 length: 14
J gene: TRBJ2-7
CDR3 protein: CASSYSRQTYEQYF

V gene: TRBV30
CDR3 length: 12
J gene: TRBJ2-7
CDR3 protein: CAWTITTYEQYF

V gene: TRBV6-5
CDR3 length: 12
J gene: TRBJ2-7
CDR3 protein: CASSYGPYEQYF

V gene: TRBV6-5
CDR3 length: 16
J gene: TRBJ1-5
CDR3 protein: CASSSENRGAGQPQHF

V gene: TRBV11-2
CDR3 length: 16
J gene: TRBJ2-7
CDR3 protein: CASSLDLTGGFYEQYF

V gene: TRBV7-9
CDR3 length: 15
J gene: TRBJ1-4
CDR3 protein: CASAHPAWANEKLFF

V gene: TRBV18
CDR3 length: 15
J gene: TRBJ1-2
CDR3 protein: CASSSRLPGQDGYTF

V gene: TRBV4-1
CDR3 length: 15
J gene: TRBJ2-3
CDR3 protein: CASSPGVSGTDTQYF

V gene: TRBV5-1
CDR3 length: 13
J gene: TRBJ2-1
CDR3 protein: CASSLDPSSEQFF

V gene: TRBV15
CDR3 length: 16
J gene: TRBJ2-5
CDR3 protein: CATSRENGEYQETQYF

V gene: TRBV5-6
CDR3 length: 15
J gene: TRBJ2-7
CDR3 protein: CASSLAGTGYYEQYF

V gene: TRBV7-6
CDR3 length: 13
J gene: TRBJ2-7
CDR3 protein: CASSPRGLAVQYF

V gene: TRBV6-5
CDR3 length: 15
J gene: TRBJ2-5
CDR3 protein: CASSYISSGKGTQYF

V gene: TRBV5-6
CDR3 length: 15
J gene: TRBJ2-7
CDR3 protein: CASSAPGQHSYEQYF

V gene: TRBV11-2
CDR3 length: 14
J gene: TRBJ1-6
CDR3 protein: CASRGDSYNSPLHF

V gene: TRBV2
CDR3 length: 14
J gene: TRBJ2-1
CDR3 protein: CASSSVRTFNEQFF

V gene: TRBV28
CDR3 length: 13
J gene: TRBJ2-5
CDR3 protein: CASKGGFQETQYF

V gene: TRBV19
CDR3 length: 15
J gene: TRBJ1-5
CDR3 protein: CASSSGQGKGQPQHF